This T cell receptor (beta chain) derives from a study of T cell responses to AZD1222 COVID-19 vaccine. As for the study in general: Pooled samples include second doses given at about 4 or 12 weeks. Regarding the study as a whole: Of spike-specific TCRs, nearly half reportedly target regions left unmutated in variants.

Per germline, CDR1 MNHEY and CDR2 SVGAGI. Losses at the gene ends were 5 bases for V and 0 bases for J; bases not matched to a gene: 6. CDR3 length equals 15 residues. There are a few counts of this clone. Its antigen is currently unknown. Sequencing used immunoSEQ multiplex PCR; TCRdb keeps in-frame clones, though not all of them. The repertoire has roughly 150,000 clones, around 90% of them found once; the top ten carry over 1.3%. This sequence joins TRBV6-5 and TRBJ1-1, with 7 positions matching TRBD1. The sequence was collected from an adult in good health. The specimen comprised peripheral blood, sampled on day 0 of AZD1222 vaccination. The CDR3 reads CASSRRTGMNTEAFF. The CDR3 DNA reads TGTGCCAGCAGTCGTCGGACAGGCATGAACACTGAAGCTTTCTTT.